These 24 T cell receptor beta chains came from one sample sequenced in a study of CD8 T cells in ankylosing spondylitis. These TCRs are of unknown antigen specificity. MiXCR was run by TCRdb on the 5' RACE reads, yielding one entry per CDR3 protein. The sample includes 500,000 to 550,000 distinct CDR3 sequences, about 12% of them seen just once. Study-wide findings and caveats: There was a TCR beta motif, made of several highly homologous variants, that appeared characteristic of ankylosing spondylitis blood.

Source material: blood, either unsorted or a sorted T cell fraction (not recorded which). These receptors were obtained from a male donor with ankylosing spondylitis.

This clonotype occurred a few times. The chain combines TRBV28 with TRBJ2-7; 8 bases are shared with TRBD1. Per germline, CDR1 MDHEN and CDR2 SYDVKM. V was clipped by 1 base and J by 5 bases; unmatched bases: 7. The CDR3 is made up of 15 amino acids. DNA of the CDR3: TGTGCCAGCAGTTTATCCCGGACAGGGTTCCACGAGCAGTACGTC. Translating it yields CASSLSRTGFHEQYV.

The V gene is TRBV7-8, the J gene TRBJ2-2; 9 nucleotides match TRBD2. Per germline, CDR1 SGHVS and CDR2 FQNEAQ. The V segment lost 1 base and the J segment 5 bases; nucleotides outside the gene matches: 8. The CDR3 has 17 residues. CDR3 in amino acids: CASSLVRTSVPTGELFF. CDR3 sequence (DNA): TGTGCCAGCAGCTTAGTTAGGACTAGCGTTCCTACCGGGGAGCTGTTTTTT.

Comment on this clonotype: Given the absence of the conserved phenylalanine or tryptophan at the CDR3 end, a read error is likely. The DNA is left out, because the CDR3 cannot be placed on it with certainty; the CDR3 is given as TCRdb lists it. This rearrangement joins TRBV5-6 to TRBJ2-7; the table's D call, TRBD1, was not checked against the DNA. The CDR3 spans 12 amino acids, including both terminal residues. Looked up from germline, CDR1 is SGHDT and CDR2 is YYEEEE. The CDR3 spells CASSLGGDRRDI.

This chain links TRBV20-1 with TRBJ1-5, with D possibly matching TRBD1 (5 bases). The germline V gene encodes CDR1 DFQATT and CDR2 SNEGSKA (reference sequence). V was clipped by 3 bases and J by 6 bases, with 9 bases between them. This CDR3 contains 12 residues. Here the CDR3 reads CSASQGTQPQHF. In DNA, the CDR3 is TGCAGTGCTAGCCAGGGAACTCAGCCCCAGCATTTT.

The V call is TRBV7-2, the J call TRBJ1-2; 7 bases fit TRBD1. In germline, CDR1 is SGHTA, CDR2 FQGNSA. There are 14 residues in the CDR3. Losses at the gene ends were 5 bases for V and 2 bases for J; bases not matched to a gene: 5. CDR3 protein: CASSQQGQNYGYTF. CDR3 sequence (DNA): TGTGCCAGCAGCCAACAGGGACAGAACTATGGCTACACCTTC.

The J gene is TRBJ2-7, the V gene TRBV14; 12 positions agree with TRBD2. From germline, CDR1 is SGHDN and CDR2 FVKESK. The CDR3 length is 16 residues. The V and J ends lost 3 bases and 6 bases, in that order; junction bases with no gene match: 9. The CDR3 sequence: CASSHRGLAGFGEQYF. The CDR3 region has the DNA TGTGCCAGCAGCCACAGAGGACTAGCGGGATTCGGCGAGCAGTACTTC.

The chain employs TRBV25-1 and TRBJ2-7, with 9 bases identical to TRBD1. J gave up 2 bases and V 5 bases, and 7 bases lay outside the gene matches. Germline assignment: CDR1 MGHDK and CDR2 SYGVNS. The length of the CDR3 is 15 residues. The CDR3 protein is CASSKQGTGTYEQYF. Here the CDR3 DNA reads TGTGCCAGCAGTAAGCAGGGGACAGGGACCTACGAGCAGTACTTC.

V and J are TRBV29-1 and TRBJ1-1; D unresolved. This CDR3 is built from 11 residues. CDR1 is SQVTM and CDR2 is ANQGSEA in the germline V gene. The V end lost 4 bases, the J end lost 4 bases, and 7 bases lay between the germline ends. In nucleotides, the CDR3 is TGCAGCGTTGGGGGATTCACTGAAGCTTTCTTT. It is translated as CSVGGFTEAFF. Variable domain in full (rest from reference TRBV29-1 and TRBJ1-1): SAVISQKPSRDICQRGTSLTIQCQVDSQVTMMFWYRQQPGQSLTLIATANQGSEATYESGFVIDKFPISRPNLTFSTLTVSNMSPEDSSIYLCSVGGFTEAFFGQGTRLTVV.

This clonotype was seen a few times. The rearrangement links TRBV5-1 to TRBJ2-6, with TRBD1 matching over 8 bases. The CDR3 covers 16 residues. Germline loops: CDR1 SGHRS, CDR2 YFSETQ. V dropped 3 bases and J dropped 0; count of bases not matched to a gene: 2. Written as DNA, the CDR3 is TGCGCCAGCAGCTCGGGACAGGTCTCTGGGGCCAACGTCCTGACTTTC. Translating it yields CASSSGQVSGANVLTF.

This clonotype occurred a few times. The gene calls are TRBV12-3 or TRBV12-4 and TRBJ2-3, with D perhaps TRBD2 (6 bases). This CDR3 is 16 amino acids long. V gave up 0 bases and J gave up 0 bases, with 10 bases separating them. DNA of the CDR3: TGTGCCAGCAGTTTAGCGGGACTGATTAGCACAGATACGCAGTATTTT. Its protein product is CASSLAGLISTDTQYF.

The rearrangement uses TRBV4-1 and TRBJ2-3; 11 bases align to TRBD2. CDR3 length: 15 residues. Per the germline V gene, CDR1 is MGHRA and CDR2 is YSYEKL. With 2 bases clipped from V and 8 bases from J, the junction kept 6 bases outside the gene matches. DNA of the CDR3: TGCGCCAGCAGCCAACCCCTAGCGGGAGGAGGTACGCAGTATTTT. Its protein product is CASSQPLAGGGTQYF.

This clonotype turned up a few times. The chain combines TRBV18 with TRBJ2-4; 7 bases line up with TRBD2. J gave up 7 bases and V 3 bases, and 6 bases lay outside the gene matches. CDR1 and CDR2 (germline): KGHSH, LQKENI. This CDR3 is 14 amino acids long. CDR3 sequence (DNA): TGTGCCAGCTCACCGACTAGCATGGGGAACATTCAGTACTTC. Protein sequence: CASSPTSMGNIQYF.

This chain links TRBV20-1 with TRBJ2-1, with D hard to call. CDR1 DFQATT and CDR2 SNEGSKA come from the germline V gene (reference sequence). The CDR3 has 15 residues. The V end lost 5 bases, the J end lost 5 bases, and 19 bases lay between the germline ends. DNA of the CDR3: TGCAGTGCTGCGTGGGGATTGGGAATGAACAATGAGCAGTTCTTC. Residues: CSAAWGLGMNNEQFF.

This chain joins TRBV5-1 and TRBJ1-2; no clear D gene. The CDR3 runs 16 residues. V was cut by 5 bases and J by 0 bases, with 17 bases left in between. Per germline, CDR1 SGHRS and CDR2 YFSETQ. The CDR3, as DNA: TGCGCCAGCAGGAGGTCACCTGAAAGAACTAACTATGGCTACACCTTC. It specifies CASRRSPERTNYGYTF.

This clonotype was counted at least ten times. The chain uses TRBV12-3 or TRBV12-4 and TRBJ2-3; D not certain. The CDR3 runs 13 residues. Trimming left V 5 bases short and J 4 bases short, with 10 bases between. CDR3 nucleotides: TGTGCCAGCAGTGTACCGGGCCCAGATACGCAGTATTTT. It specifies CASSVPGPDTQYF.

This clonotype appeared many times. The chain uses TRBV28 and TRBJ2-3, with TRBD2 matching 9 bases. Germline V CDR1 and CDR2: MDHEN, SYDVKM. V lost 2 bases, J lost 0 bases, and 3 bases stayed unmatched. This CDR3 comprises 16 residues. CDR3 in amino acids: CASSLAGGPSTDTQYF. The CDR3 bases are TGTGCCAGCAGTTTAGCGGGAGGGCCGAGCACAGATACGCAGTATTTT. Based on the CDR3 plus reference TRBV28 and TRBJ2-3, the full variable domain is DVKVTQSSRYLVKRTGEKVFLECVQDMDHENMFWYRQDPGLGLRLIYFSYDVKMKEKGDIPEGYSVSREKKERFSLILESASTNQTSMYLCASSLAGGPSTDTQYFGPGTRLTVL.

This sequence joins TRBV3-1 and TRBJ2-1; 13 nucleotides agree with TRBD2. Germline loops: CDR1 LGHDT, CDR2 YNNKEL (reference sequence). This CDR3 comprises 20 residues. The J segment lost 3 bases and the V segment lost 0 bases, leaving 11 bases of the junction unmatched. The CDR3 nucleotides are TGTGCCAGCAGCCAAGAACTACTAGCGGGAGGGCCTTATTTCTACAATGAGCAGTTCTTC. Its protein is CASSQELLAGGPYFYNEQFF.

In DNA, the CDR3 is TGTGCCACCAGCAGAGAAGCAAGGGGCAATGAGCAGTTCTTC. Its protein product is CATSREARGNEQFF. This chain uses TRBV15 with TRBJ2-1; D possibly corresponds to TRBD1 (5 bases). Trimming left V 0 bases short and J 6 bases short, with 9 bases between. Germline V gene data show CDR1 as LNHNV and CDR2 as YYDKDF (reference sequence). The CDR3 runs to 14 residues. Using reference TRBV15 and TRBJ2-1 for the parts outside the CDR3, the full variable domain is DAMVIQNPRYQVTQFGKPVTLSCSQTLNHNVMYWYQQKSSQAPKLLFHYYDKDFNNEADTPDNFQSRRPNTSFCFLDIRSPGLGDTAMYLCATSREARGNEQFFGPGTRLTVL.

In this sample, this clonotype turned up a few times. The chain joins TRBV5-5 to TRBJ2-2; D possibly corresponds to TRBD1 (5 bases). The CDR3 length is 15 residues. Trimming removed 0 bases at V and 5 bases at J, with 11 bases between. The germline CDR1 and CDR2 sequences are SGHKS and YYEKEE (reference sequence). CDR3 loop: CASSLDRSRTGELFF. CDR3 coding DNA: TGTGCCAGCAGCTTGGACAGGTCACGAACCGGGGAGCTGTTTTTT.

This clonotype has a handful of counts. For the CDR3, the DNA is TGTGCCACCAGTGATGGAGGATTTGGTGAGCAGTTCTTC. Translating it yields CATSDGGFGEQFF. The chain combines TRBV24-1 with TRBJ2-1, with TRBD2 as a possible D gene (5 bases). V was pared by 3 bases and J by 9 bases, with 11 bases between. The CDR3 is made up of 13 amino acids. Looked up from germline, CDR1 is KGHDR and CDR2 is SFDVKD.

This clonotype has at least ten counts. The V gene is TRBV4-2, the J gene TRBJ2-3, with a tentative D call TRBD2 (6 bases). In germline, CDR1 is LGHNA, CDR2 YNFKEQ. This CDR3 is 17 amino acids long. Trimming cost V 2 bases and J 1 base, with 16 bases left between them. CDR3 DNA sequence: TGTGCCAGCAGCCAACCCCTGGAGGGGCGAGGCACAGATACGCAGTATTTT. This translates into CASSQPLEGRGTDTQYF.

J is TRBJ2-3 and V is TRBV24-1; D gene uncertain. Germline CDR1 and CDR2: KGHDR and SFDVKD. V lost 5 bases and J 4 bases, leaving 9 bases between the germline ends. The CDR3 totals 13 residues. The CDR3 region has the DNA TGTGCCACCAGTGCAGGTGACGCAGATACGCAGTATTTT. Amino acid sequence: CATSAGDADTQYF.

This clonotype was detected a few times. The chain combines TRBV6-2 or TRBV6-3 with TRBJ2-3; 10 nucleotides line up with TRBD2. The CDR3 is 16 amino acids. Germline V gene data show CDR1 as MNHEY and CDR2 as SVGEGT. Trimming cost V 7 bases and J 1 base; bases outside gene matches: 8. Here the CDR3 reads CASTPRSGRGTDTQYF. As DNA, the CDR3 is TGTGCCAGCACCCCTCGGAGCGGGAGGGGCACAGATACGCAGTATTTT.

In its sample, this clonotype was seen a few times. The V call is TRBV2, the J call TRBJ2-3, with TRBD2 identical over 12 bases. This CDR3 has 15 amino acids. CDR1 is SNHLY and CDR2 is FYNNEI in the germline V gene. J was trimmed by 1 base and V by 6 bases; bases with no gene match: 2. The CDR3 DNA reads TGTGCCAGCAGGCTAGCGGGAGGGGGCACAGATACGCAGTATTTT. Protein product: CASRLAGGGTDTQYF.